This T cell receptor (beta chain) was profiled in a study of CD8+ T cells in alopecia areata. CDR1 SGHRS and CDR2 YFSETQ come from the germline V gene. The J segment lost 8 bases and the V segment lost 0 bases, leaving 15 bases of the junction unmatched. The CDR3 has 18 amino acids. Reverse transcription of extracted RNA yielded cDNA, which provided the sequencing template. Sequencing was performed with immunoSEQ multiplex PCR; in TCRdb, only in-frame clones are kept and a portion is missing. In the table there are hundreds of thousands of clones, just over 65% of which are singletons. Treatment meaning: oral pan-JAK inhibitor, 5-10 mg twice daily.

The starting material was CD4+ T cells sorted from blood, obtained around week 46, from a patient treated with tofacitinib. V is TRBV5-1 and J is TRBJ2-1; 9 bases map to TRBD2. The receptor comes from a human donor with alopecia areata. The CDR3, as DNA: TGCGCCAGCAGCTTGGCCGGGGGAGCGGGGGGTTTCAAGGATGAGCAGTTCTTC. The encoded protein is CASSLAGGAGGFKDEQFF.